These 23 T cell receptor beta chains were all obtained from the same sample, sequenced in a study of early T cells in non-severe SARS-CoV-2 infection. One entry per CDR3 protein, called by TCRdb with MiXCR from the 5' RACE reads. This sample carries around 77,000 distinct CDR3 sequences, 5% of them seen once, and the ten largest clones take about 7%. The specimen comprised whole blood, sampled at baseline. These receptors were collected from an adult who was a healthcare worker with PCR-confirmed SARS-CoV-2 infection or an uninfected control (not recorded which).

In this sample, this clonotype turned up many times. The rearrangement links TRBV7-2 to TRBJ2-1; TRBD2 might be the D (5 bases). This CDR3 has 15 amino acids. Trimming cost V 3 bases and J 0 bases, with 9 bases left between them. Per the germline V gene, CDR1 is SGHTA and CDR2 is FQGNSA. DNA of the CDR3: TGTGCCAGCAGCTTCAGCGGAGCCTCCTACAATGAGCAGTTCTTC. The encoded protein is CASSFSGASYNEQFF.

This clonotype was picked up a small number of times. The chain carries TRBV4-1 and TRBJ2-7, with D perhaps matching TRBD1 or TRBD2 (5 bases each). Deletions cut 6 bases from V and 1 base from J, with 16 bases between. From germline, CDR1 is MGHRA and CDR2 YSYEKL. This CDR3 has 15 amino acids. CDR3 region: CASRRAGTVSYEQYF. In nucleotides, the CDR3 is TGCGCCAGCAGGCGAGCCGGGACGGTGTCCTACGAGCAGTACTTC.

This clonotype was counted ten times or more. This chain joins TRBV29-1 and TRBJ2-7, with TRBD2 matching over 10 bases. The ends lost 3 bases at V and 6 bases at J; junction bases unmatched: 8. Germline loops: CDR1 SQVTM, CDR2 ANQGSEA. CDR3 length equals 14 residues. The CDR3 DNA follows: TGCAGCGTTGACTTGGGACTAGCGAGCCGCGAGCAGTACTTC. Translated: CSVDLGLASREQYF.

This clonotype was counted at least ten times. The chain carries TRBV7-9 and TRBJ2-3; the D is unclear. CDR3 length: 16 amino acids. The V end was cut by 11 bases, the J end by 1 base, with 22 bases between. CDR1 is SEHNR, CDR2 FQNEAQ, per germline (reference sequence). The CDR3 nucleotides are TGTGCCTGTCCCCGTGTTAGTTGGATCGGCACAGATACGCAGTATTTT. This encodes CACPRVSWIGTDTQYF. Full variable domain (remainder filled in from reference TRBV7-9 and TRBJ2-3): DTGVSQNPRHKITKRGQNVTFRCDPISEHNRLYWYRQTLGQGPEFLTYFQNEAQLEKSRLLSDRFSAERPKGSFSTLEIQRTEQGDSAMYLCACPRVSWIGTDTQYFGPGTRLTVL.

This clonotype has at least ten counts. This chain joins TRBV21-1 and TRBJ2-7; the table calls TRBD2, which could not be checked here. TRBV21-1 is a known pseudogene. The length of the CDR3 is 22 residues. The CDR3 spells CASSKEGAGEEREHPSPYEQYF. DNA for the CDR3: TGTGCCAGCAGCAAAGAGGGGGCAGGGGAAGAGCGGGAGCATCCTTCCCCCTACGAGCAGTACTTC.

The V gene is TRBV14, the J gene TRBJ2-6; weak D call: TRBD1 (7 bases). Germline V gene data show CDR1 as SGHDN and CDR2 as FVKESK. This CDR3 comprises 18 residues. V shed 4 bases and J shed 3 bases, with 19 bases lying between them. The CDR3 loop is CASSRKSEGAYGANVLTF. In nucleotides, the CDR3 is TGTGCCAGCAGCCGGAAGTCGGAGGGGGCGTATGGGGCCAACGTCCTGACTTTC.

This rearrangement joins TRBV12-3 or TRBV12-4 to TRBJ2-1; TRBD1 might be the D (5 bases). This CDR3 comprises 14 residues. V was clipped by 6 bases and J by 2 bases, with 11 bases between them. CDR3: CASSPKTAYNEQFF. In nucleotides, the CDR3 is TGTGCCAGCAGCCCGAAGACAGCCTACAATGAGCAGTTCTTC.

CDR3 residues: CASSPLGWDTGELFF. The CDR3 nucleotides read TGCGCCAGCAGCCCCCTAGGATGGGACACCGGGGAGCTGTTTTTT. This chain uses TRBV4-1 with TRBJ2-2; D uncertain. Looked up from germline, CDR1 is MGHRA and CDR2 is YSYEKL. This CDR3 contains 15 residues. The V end was cut by 4 bases, the J end by 3 bases, with 12 bases between.

This chain links TRBV7-8 with TRBJ2-7, with 13 bases that match TRBD2. The germline CDR1 and CDR2 sequences are SGHVS and FQNEAQ. This CDR3 contains 13 residues. The V gene end was trimmed by 11 bases and the J gene end by 2 bases; junction bases not matched to a gene: 3. CDR3 coding DNA: TGTGCCCTAGGACTAGCGGGAGCCTACGAGCAGTACTTC. It codes for CALGLAGAYEQYF. Based on the CDR3 plus reference TRBV7-8 and TRBJ2-7, the full variable domain is GAGVSQSPRYKVAKRGQDVALRCDPISGHVSLFWYQQALGQGPEFLTYFQNEAQLDKSGLPSDRFFAERPEGSVSTLKIQRTQQEDSAVYLCALGLAGAYEQYFGPGTRLTVT.

This clonotype was counted many times. The genes are TRBV2 and TRBJ2-1, with D uncertain. V dropped 7 bases and J dropped 4 bases, with 20 bases sitting between them. CDR3 size: 16 residues. Germline CDR1 and CDR2: SNHLY and FYNNEI. The chain's CDR3 is CASTLPLTAGYNEQFF. CDR3 nucleotides: TGTGCCAGCACCCTCCCGTTGACCGCCGGATACAATGAGCAGTTCTTC.

The sample holds many counts of this clonotype. The rearrangement uses TRBV25-1 and TRBJ1-1; D perhaps matches TRBD1 (5 bases). Looked up from germline, CDR1 is MGHDK and CDR2 is SYGVNS. V was trimmed by 9 bases and J by 5 bases, leaving 10 bases between them. This CDR3 contains 11 residues. In nucleotides, the CDR3 is TGTGCCAGTGGGGAGGGGACTGAAGCTTTCTTT. The encoded protein is CASGEGTEAFF.

This clonotype was recorded at least ten times. V and J are TRBV7-9 and TRBJ2-3; D not certain. The CDR3 length is 13 residues. Germline CDR1 is SEHNR and CDR2 is FQNEAQ (reference sequence). CDR3 amino acids: CDSRASVADTQYF. The DNA of the CDR3 is TGTGACTCACGGGCTTCTGTGGCAGATACGCAGTATTTT.

This clonotype was detected many times. V and J are TRBV6-8 and TRBJ2-2; no reliable D call. The CDR3 length is 16 residues. Per germline, CDR1 MNHGY and CDR2 SAAAGT. Trimming removed 6 bases from V and 1 base from J, with 15 bases in between. CDR3 region: CASSLPPDENTGELFF. CDR3 nucleotides: TGTGCCAGCAGCCTCCCACCGGACGAGAACACCGGGGAGCTGTTTTTT.

Comment on this clonotype: A much larger clone differs by one base, so this may be a read error. The chain uses TRBV7-8 and TRBJ2-3; perhaps TRBD2 as D (6 bases). The CDR3 runs to 15 residues. Per germline, CDR1 SGHVS and CDR2 FQNEAQ. CDR3 amino acids: CASNLTGESPDTQYF. The CDR3, as DNA: TGTGCCAGCAACTTAACGGGAGAGTCCCCAGATACGCAGTATTTT.

Ten or more counts support this clonotype. The V call is TRBV7-9, the J call TRBJ2-3, with D possibly matching TRBD2 (6 bases). Germline V gene data show CDR1 as SEHNR and CDR2 as FQNEAQ (reference sequence). Trimming left V 4 bases short and J 3 bases short, with 17 bases between. CDR3 length: 16 residues. The DNA for the CDR3 is TGTGCCAGCAGCTCTGGAGTCGGGGGTGGAACAGATACGCAGTATTTT. This gives the protein CASSSGVGGGTDTQYF.

In this sample, this clonotype turned up many times. This chain connects TRBV12-3 or TRBV12-4 to TRBJ2-1, with D perhaps matching TRBD2 (6 bases). Trimming left V 2 bases short and J 6 bases short, with 23 bases between. This CDR3 contains 18 residues. The CDR3 here is CASSLPAFHGSGLNEQFF. DNA of the CDR3: TGTGCCAGCAGTTTACCTGCTTTTCATGGGAGCGGGCTCAATGAGCAGTTCTTC.

The chain combines TRBV27 with TRBJ2-1, with 11 bases lining up with TRBD2. This CDR3 is 16 amino acids long. Germline trimming cut 5 bases from V and 4 bases from J; bases unmatched to any gene: 7. Germline V CDR1 and CDR2: MNHEY, SMNVEV (reference sequence). CDR3 bases: TGTGCCAGCAGTGGGACTAGCGGAAGGGGTTACAATGAGCAGTTCTTC. Its protein is CASSGTSGRGYNEQFF.

The table lists this clonotype with many counts. The CDR3 sequence is CASSPRDRGFTEAFF. The CDR3 region has the DNA TGTGCCAGCAGTCCCCGGGACAGGGGTTTCACTGAAGCTTTCTTT. This chain joins TRBV12-3 or TRBV12-4 and TRBJ1-1; TRBD1 matches at 10 bases. The CDR3 runs to 15 residues. Losses at the gene ends were 5 bases for V and 4 bases for J; bases not matched to a gene: 7.

Many counts were recorded for this clonotype. V usage is TRBV4-1 and J usage is TRBJ2-3; TRBD2 matches at 8 bases. CDR3 length equals 17 residues. Germline trimming cut 4 bases from V and 5 bases from J; bases unmatched to any gene: 14. The V gene's germline CDR1 is MGHRA and CDR2 YSYEKL. Here the CDR3 reads CASSLGPAGGTQDTQYF. The DNA for the CDR3 is TGCGCCAGCAGCCTCGGACCGGCGGGAGGAACGCAAGATACGCAGTATTTT.

This clonotype was observed at least ten times. CDR3 nucleotide sequence: TGTGCCAGCAGCTTAAGTGCGGGGGGCGCAGATACGCAGTATTTT. It is translated as CASSLSAGGADTQYF. The V call is TRBV7-3, the J call TRBJ2-3, with 8 bases fitting TRBD2. The CDR3 sequence is 15 residues long. J gave up 4 bases and V 1 base, and 4 bases lay outside the gene matches. The germline V gene encodes CDR1 SGHTA and CDR2 FQGTGA.

The chain combines TRBV29-1 with TRBJ1-2; D is perhaps TRBD1 (5 bases). The CDR3 has 14 residues. Germline V gene sequence: CDR1 SQVTM, CDR2 ANQGSEA. The germline V and J ends were trimmed by 7 bases and 4 bases, with 19 bases remaining between them. The CDR3 sequence: CSAGGAPGGYGYTF. The DNA of the CDR3 is TGCAGCGCCGGCGGGGCCCCGGGAGGCTATGGCTACACCTTC.

This clonotype appeared many times. The chain carries TRBV12-3 or TRBV12-4 and TRBJ2-1; 9 positions match TRBD2. The trim removed 4 bases at V and 12 bases at J, leaving 7 bases unmatched. The CDR3 spans 13 residues. The CDR3 nucleotides are TGTGCCAGCAGTTCCAGTGCGGGAGGGCCGCAGTTCTTC. Protein sequence: CASSSSAGGPQFF.

This clonotype was detected ten times or more. This sequence joins TRBV29-1 and TRBJ2-5; the match to TRBD2 covers 7 bases. From germline, CDR1 is SQVTM and CDR2 ANQGSEA. The CDR3 length is 13 residues. Trimming cost V 6 bases and J 5 bases; bases outside gene matches: 9. The DNA of the CDR3 is TGCAGCGTCCTGGGAAGCGGGGAGGAGACCCAGTACTTC. It specifies CSVLGSGEETQYF.